The 21 T cell receptor beta chains below were found in one sample sequenced in a study of regulatory T cells in long-lasting Graves disease. Building the TCR beta libraries relied on iRepertoire HTBI primers, and CDR3 regions underwent Arm-PCR. TCRdb reanalysed the multiplex PCR reads using MiXCR and keeps one entry per CDR3 protein. The sample comprises 400,000 to 600,000 distinct CDR3 sequences, around a fifth of which are singletons, and roughly 7.1% rests with the top ten. Time point meaning: persistent/refractory GD, antithyroid drugs over 5 years with positive TRAb. RNA isolated from PBMCs was used to make the TCR library. The specimen was peripheral blood mononuclear cells (PBMCs), collected when the disease was refractory, from a patient treated with antithyroid drugs. The receptors stem from a female donor with Graves disease.

At least ten counts were recorded for this clonotype. The rearrangement links TRBV7-2 to TRBJ2-5; 7 positions agree with TRBD1. Germline V CDR1 and CDR2: SGHTA, FQGNSA. V trimming: 2 bases; J trimming: 4 bases; junction bases outside the gene matches: 10. This CDR3 has 16 residues. CDR3 sequence (DNA): TGTGCCAGCAGCTTAAATCCAGGGGGATTAGGAGAGACCCAGTACTTC. It is translated as CASSLNPGGLGETQYF.

The CDR3 reads CATSWGLDQPQHF. CDR3 coding DNA: TGTGCCACCAGTTGGGGACTCGATCAGCCCCAGCATTTT. The J gene is TRBJ1-5, the V gene TRBV24-1; possible D gene TRBD1, 5 bases. The CDR3 is 13 amino acids. V lost 6 bases to trimming and J lost 5 bases, with 10 bases between them. Germline V gives CDR1 KGHDR, CDR2 SFDVKD.

The genes are TRBV5-1 and TRBJ1-1; D call uncertain. The ends were cut back, 2 bases at V and 7 bases at J, with 9 bases in the middle. Germline CDR1 and CDR2: SGHRS and YFSETQ. This CDR3 is built from 12 residues. This CDR3 is CASSFRDGEAFF. In DNA form, the CDR3 reads TGCGCCAGCAGCTTCCGGGATGGTGAAGCTTTCTTT. Drawing the rest from reference TRBV5-1 and TRBJ1-1, the complete variable domain is KAGVTQTPRYLIKTRGQQVTLSCSPISGHRSVSWYQQTPGQGLQFLFEYFSETQRNKGNFPGRFSGRQFSNSRSEMNVSTLELGDSALYLCASSFRDGEAFFGQGTRLTVV.

The sample holds many counts of this clonotype. This rearrangement joins TRBV28 to TRBJ2-7; the D is unclear. The germline CDR1 and CDR2 sequences are MDHEN and SYDVKM. The CDR3 loop spans 18 amino acids. With 6 bases removed from V and 0 bases from J, the gap between germline ends came to 24 bases. The CDR3 loop is CASSTEVVAIVSSYEQYF. CDR3 DNA sequence: TGTGCCAGCAGCACTGAGGTTGTGGCAATCGTAAGCTCCTACGAGCAGTACTTC.

This clonotype has ten or more counts. The chain employs TRBV28 and TRBJ1-5; D uncertain. V was trimmed by 3 bases and J by 9 bases, leaving 18 bases between them. From germline, CDR1 is MDHEN and CDR2 SYDVKM. The CDR3 runs 15 residues. The chain's CDR3 is CASSLGTRDGSPQHF. The CDR3 DNA follows: TGTGCCAGCAGTTTGGGTACCCGTGACGGTTCGCCCCAGCATTTT.

The rearrangement uses TRBV6-1 and TRBJ1-5; D call uncertain. CDR3 length: 15 amino acids. V lost 2 bases and J 7 bases, leaving 15 bases between the germline ends. Germline CDR1 and CDR2: MNHNS and SASEGT. The CDR3 loop is CASSEIEWALQPQHF. The CDR3 DNA reads as TGTGCCAGCAGTGAAATCGAATGGGCTTTGCAGCCCCAGCATTTT.

This clonotype occurred a few times. This chain uses TRBV29-1 with TRBJ2-2; 8 nucleotides line up with TRBD1. The ends lost 5 bases at V and 1 base at J; junction bases unmatched: 9. CDR3 length: 16 residues. CDR1 SQVTM and CDR2 ANQGSEA come from the germline V gene. The CDR3 nucleotides read TGCAGCGTTACCAAAGGGACAGGAAGGAACACCGGGGAGCTGTTTTTT. Amino acid sequence: CSVTKGTGRNTGELFF.

This clonotype was seen ten or more times. The genes are TRBV24-1 and TRBJ2-7; D is unresolved. CDR3 length: 12 residues. The germline V and J ends were trimmed by 0 bases and 4 bases, with 3 bases remaining between them. Germline assignment: CDR1 KGHDR and CDR2 SFDVKD. The CDR3 nucleotides read TGTGCCACCAGTGATTTGGGTTACGAGCAGTACTTC. It codes for CATSDLGYEQYF.

This clonotype was observed at least ten times. This chain connects TRBV7-3 to TRBJ1-1, with a tentative D call TRBD1 (6 bases). The CDR3 runs 16 residues. Trimming took off 2 bases at V and 1 base at J, with 14 bases between the two ends. From germline, CDR1 is SGHTA and CDR2 FQGTGA. The CDR3 protein is CASSLGGTGTNTEAFF. For the CDR3, the DNA is TGTGCCAGCAGCTTAGGGGGCACGGGGACGAACACTGAAGCTTTCTTT.

This clonotype occurred once. The CDR3 DNA sequence: TGTGCCACCAGCAGAGATAAGGGGGATGAGCAGTTCTTC. Translated, it gives CATSRDKGDEQFF. J is TRBJ2-1 and V is TRBV15, with D perhaps TRBD1 (6 bases). CDR1 and CDR2 (germline): LNHNV, YYDKDF (reference sequence). This CDR3 is 13 amino acids long. Trimming stripped 0 bases from V and 8 bases from J, with 8 bases between.

This clonotype was seen many times. V is TRBV28 and J is TRBJ1-1, with D possibly being TRBD1 (5 bases). Per the germline V gene, CDR1 is MDHEN and CDR2 is SYDVKM. The CDR3 totals 15 residues. Deletions cut 0 bases from V and 0 bases from J, with 8 bases between. The CDR3 is CASSLWKGMNTEAFF. DNA of the CDR3: TGTGCCAGCAGTTTATGGAAGGGGATGAACACTGAAGCTTTCTTT.

This clonotype was detected many times. This chain connects TRBV27 to TRBJ2-7; the match to TRBD2 covers 10 bases. The CDR3 is made up of 15 amino acids. The J segment lost 2 bases and the V segment lost 6 bases, leaving 7 bases of the junction unmatched. Germline V gives CDR1 MNHEY, CDR2 SMNVEV (reference sequence). In nucleotides, the CDR3 is TGTGCCAGCAGGCCGGGACTAGCGCTCACCTACGAGCAGTACTTC. It encodes CASRPGLALTYEQYF.

The CDR3 bases are TGCAGTGCTACCGGGACCATGAACACTGAAGCTTTCTTT. This translates into CSATGTMNTEAFF. V and J are TRBV20-1 and TRBJ1-1; D is possibly TRBD1 (5 bases). The germline V gene encodes CDR1 DFQATT and CDR2 SNEGSKA (reference sequence). The ends were cut back, 4 bases at V and 0 bases at J, with 9 bases in the middle. The length of the CDR3 is 13 residues.

This clonotype was seen only a few times. This chain joins TRBV6-1 and TRBJ2-5; D unresolved. The CDR3 runs to 14 residues. Germline values: CDR1 MNHNS, CDR2 SASEGT. The ends were cut back, 10 bases at V and 7 bases at J, with 22 bases in the middle. The CDR3 DNA follows: TGTGCCACCTATCGGTCGACACCGCGGAGGACCCAGTACTTC. Protein: CATYRSTPRRTQYF.

This clonotype was seen many times. The chain couples TRBV2 to TRBJ1-2; D gene unclear. The CDR3 contains 13 residues. The germline V gene has CDR1 SNHLY and CDR2 FYNNEI. The V and J ends lost 8 bases and 6 bases respectively, with 16 bases between them. In nucleotides, the CDR3 is TGTGCCAGCCGATTCGATGCCCCAGATGGCTACACCTTC. Translating gives CASRFDAPDGYTF.

About this clonotype: Given a much more abundant clone one base away, this may be a read error. The chain carries TRBV28 and TRBJ2-7; 11 nucleotides line up with TRBD2. Germline values: CDR1 MDHEN, CDR2 SYDVKM. The CDR3 runs to 15 residues. Losses at the gene ends were 6 bases for V and 1 base for J; bases not matched to a gene: 5. As DNA, the CDR3 is TGTGCCAGCAGGAATACTAGCGGGAGTTCCTACGAGCAGTACTTC. This encodes CASRNTSGSSYEQYF.

The chain carries TRBV5-1 and TRBJ1-2, with a possible D match to TRBD1 (6 bases). Trimming cost V 5 bases and J 6 bases, with 11 bases left between them. The CDR3 covers 12 residues. Per the germline V gene, CDR1 is SGHRS and CDR2 is YFSETQ. The CDR3 bases are TGCGCCAGCAGAATGGACAGTGATGGCTACACCTTC. Translation gives CASRMDSDGYTF.

This chain links TRBV9 with TRBJ2-3; D remains unclear. The germline gives CDR1 SGDLS, CDR2 YYNGEE. The V and J ends lost 4 bases and 3 bases respectively, with 12 bases between them. The CDR3 spans 14 residues. CDR3 sequence: CASSPRGPTDTQYF. The CDR3 coding sequence is TGTGCCAGCAGCCCCCGAGGACCGACAGATACGCAGTATTTT.

The chain joins TRBV13 to TRBJ2-7; 12 bases agree with TRBD2. This CDR3 contains 18 residues. Per germline, CDR1 PRHDT and CDR2 FYEKMQ (reference sequence). V lost 4 bases and J lost 1; bases outside the gene matches: 11. The DNA of the CDR3 is TGTGCCAGCAGCTCGAAAGACCCCGGGACTAGCGGGTCCTACGAGCAGTACTTC. Its protein product is CASSSKDPGTSGSYEQYF.

This clonotype was seen a few times. The V gene is TRBV5-1, the J gene TRBJ2-2; unclear D gene. The CDR3 extends over 14 amino acids. Trimming pared 1 base from V and 5 bases from J, leaving 9 bases between. The germline gives CDR1 SGHRS, CDR2 YFSETQ. The CDR3 DNA sequence: TGCGCCAGCAGCTTGTCGCACCAAACCGGGGAGCTGTTTTTT. The encoded protein is CASSLSHQTGELFF. The full variable domain, with the rest looked up from reference TRBV5-1 and TRBJ2-2, is KAGVTQTPRYLIKTRGQQVTLSCSPISGHRSVSWYQQTPGQGLQFLFEYFSETQRNKGNFPGRFSGRQFSNSRSEMNVSTLELGDSALYLCASSLSHQTGELFFGEGSRLTVL.

There are many counts of this clonotype. One end of the junction fails to match germline, which may point to a read error. The CDR3 loop reads CSAGEVAVQETQYF. CDR3 sequence (DNA): TGCAGTGCTGGAGAGGTGGCGGTACAAGAGACCCAGTACTTC. The V gene is TRBV20-1, the J gene TRBJ2-5; D unresolved. Germline values: CDR1 DFQATT, CDR2 SNEGSKA (reference sequence). The CDR3 has 14 residues.